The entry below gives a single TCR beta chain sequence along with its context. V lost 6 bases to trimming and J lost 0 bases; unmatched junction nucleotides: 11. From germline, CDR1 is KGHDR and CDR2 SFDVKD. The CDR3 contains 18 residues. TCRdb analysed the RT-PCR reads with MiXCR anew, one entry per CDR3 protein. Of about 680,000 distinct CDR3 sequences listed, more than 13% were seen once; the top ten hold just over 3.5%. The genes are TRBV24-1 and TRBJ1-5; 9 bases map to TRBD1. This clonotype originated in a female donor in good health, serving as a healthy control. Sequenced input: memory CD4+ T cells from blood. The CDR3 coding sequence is TGTGCCACCAGTCAGGGACAGGGAGTGGTGGATAGCAATCAGCCCCAGCATTTT. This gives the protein CATSQGQGVVDSNQPQHF.